This T cell receptor (beta chain) is from a study of blood T cells in healthy people across ages. The second PCR ran about 6 to 11 cycles with a sample-barcoded 5' primer and J-beta primers. Each CDR3 protein gets one entry after TCRdb re-called the 5' RACE reads with MiXCR. This table holds over 600,000 distinct CDR3 sequences, approximately 60% found once. This clonotype has a count of ten or more. After removal of 4 bases from V and 4 bases from J, the junction contained 4 bases not matched to a gene. Germline loops: CDR1 MNHNY, CDR2 SVGAGI (reference sequence). CDR3 length equals 14 residues. V usage is TRBV6-6 and J usage is TRBJ1-2; 9 positions match TRBD1. Sequencing was done on a sample of blood. The TCR sequence derives from a man in his forties in good health. This CDR3 reads CASSSGTGSYGYTF. Written as DNA, the CDR3 is TGTGCCAGCAGTTCTGGGACAGGGAGCTATGGCTACACCTTC.